Listed below are T cell receptor beta chains from one sample, sequenced in a study of blood T cell repertoires in COVID-19. TCRdb keeps only in-frame clones here, not all; method: immunoSEQ multiplex PCR. The sample carries under 200,000 clones, around 82% recorded once. Sequences were obtained from peripheral blood. Every receptor here comes from a woman older than 75 with acute or convalescent COVID-19. The CDR3 runs from the conserved cysteine through the conserved F or W. A D gene is named only where the DNA matches it firmly. Not every row has a clone size; where given, it reads once, few, many or a size class.

j_gene,abundance,v_gene,d_gene,CDR3aa,CDR3nt
TRBJ1-2,NA,TRBV9,NA,CASSAREGFGYTF,TGTGCCAGCAGCGCACGGGAGGGGTTTGGCTACACCTTC
TRBJ2-4,NA,TRBV5-1,TRBD2,CASSLGIAGDSLQYF,TGCGCCAGCAGCTTGGGGATAGCGGGGGACTCACTTCAGTACTTC
TRBJ1-6,NA,TRBV27,NA,CASSLSRRLSSYNSPLHF,TGTGCCAGCAGTTTATCCCGCCGTTTGAGCTCCTATAATTCACCCCTCCACTTT
TRBJ2-2,NA,TRBV10-3,TRBD1,CAISETGQGDGELFF,TGTGCCATCAGTGAAACGGGACAGGGGGACGGGGAGCTGTTTTTT
TRBJ2-3,once,TRBV14,TRBD2,CASSPRDYSTDTQYF,TGTGCCAGCAGCCCCCGGGACTACAGCACAGATACGCAGTATTTT
TRBJ2-3,NA,TRBV29-1,NA,CSVEARPFRERPTDTQYF,TGCAGCGTTGAAGCCCGGCCGTTTCGAGAGCGGCCCACAGATACGCAGTATTTT
TRBJ1-2,NA,TRBV18,NA,CASSPRRDNYGYTF,TGTGCCAGCTCACCACGGAGGGATAACTATGGCTACACCTTC
TRBJ2-7,NA,TRBV14,TRBD2,CASSLRRGGYEQYF,TGTGCCAGCAGCCTTCGCCGGGGGGGATACGAGCAGTACTTC
TRBJ1-5,NA,TRBV21-1,NA,CASSTWRKGGISNQPQHF,TGTGCCAGCAGCACCTGGAGAAAGGGAGGCATTAGCAATCAGCCCCAGCATTTT
TRBJ1-1,NA,TRBV27,TRBD1,CASSPDRTPMNTEAFF,TGTGCCAGCAGCCCGGACAGGACCCCAATGAACACTGAAGCTTTCTTT
TRBJ1-5,NA,TRBV2,NA,CASSRDRFNQPQHF,TGTGCCAGCAGCCGAGACAGATTCAATCAGCCCCAGCATTTT
TRBJ1-3,NA,TRBV19,TRBD1,CASTRQGARGNTIYF,TGTGCCAGTACCCGACAGGGGGCCAGAGGAAACACCATATATTTT
TRBJ2-3,NA,TRBV25-1,TRBD2,CASSELAGATDTQYF,TGTGCCTCCTCTGAACTAGCGGGAGCCACAGATACGCAGTATTTT
TRBJ2-2,NA,TRBV19,TRBD1,CASTSRDRVAGELFF,TGTGCCAGTACCTCCCGGGACAGGGTGGCCGGGGAGCTGTTTTTT
TRBJ1-2,NA,TRBV11-2,TRBD1,CASSPPGQGAAGYTF,TGTGCCAGCAGCCCACCGGGACAGGGGGCCGCTGGCTACACCTTC
TRBJ1-3,NA,TRBV5-4,TRBD1,CASSTRTGSGNTIYF,TGTGCCAGCAGCACCCGGACAGGGTCCGGAAACACCATATATTTT
TRBJ1-5,NA,TRBV3-1/TRBV3-2,NA,CASSQERVQPQHF,TGTGCCAGCAGCCAAGAACGGGTCCAGCCCCAGCATTTT
TRBJ1-1,NA,TRBV9,NA,CASSPRAGTEAFF,TGTGCCAGCAGCCCCCGGGCGGGGACTGAAGCTTTCTTT
TRBJ1-1,NA,TRBV7-2,NA,CASSLGRTDEAFF,TGTGCCAGCAGCTTAGGACGTACAGATGAAGCTTTCTTT
TRBJ2-5,NA,TRBV18,NA,CASSPEGGLETQYF,TGTGCCAGCTCACCAGAGGGGGGGCTGGAGACCCAGTACTTC
TRBJ1-1,once,TRBV14,NA,CASSPRGGEVMKTFF,TGTGCCAGCAGCCCCCGGGGAGGGGAGGTAATGAAGACTTTCTTT
TRBJ2-3,NA,TRBV7-9,NA,CASSLDSSSTDTQYF,TGTGCCAGCAGCTTAGATTCTAGCAGCACAGATACGCAGTATTTT
TRBJ1-2,NA,TRBV5-4,NA,CASSQGINYGYTF,TGTGCCAGCAGCCAGGGCATTAACTATGGCTACACCTTC
TRBJ2-3,NA,TRBV4-1,TRBD2,CASSQDPTSGDLDTQYF,TGCGCCAGCAGCCAAGATCCGACTAGCGGGGATCTAGATACGCAGTATTTT
TRBJ2-3,NA,TRBV30,TRBD2,CAWRFPAGGTDTQYF,TGTGCCTGGAGATTCCCCGCGGGAGGAACAGATACGCAGTATTTT
TRBJ2-5,NA,TRBV5-4,NA,CASTPRTGNQETQYF,TGTGCCAGCACCCCCAGGACGGGGAACCAAGAGACCCAGTACTTC
TRBJ1-1,NA,TRBV6-6,NA,CASSYQGSMNTEAFF,TGTGCCAGCAGTTATCAGGGGTCCATGAACACTGAAGCTTTCTTT
TRBJ2-7,once,TRBV6-5,TRBD2,CASSPPGLATYEQYF,TGTGCCAGCAGCCCACCAGGACTAGCGACCTACGAGCAGTACTTC
TRBJ2-3,NA,TRBV5-4,TRBD2,CASSLVASGAATQYF,TGTGCCAGCAGCTTGGTGGCTAGCGGGGCAGCTACGCAGTATTTT
TRBJ2-2,NA,TRBV2,TRBD2,CASRKGTSPGELFF,TGTGCCAGCAGAAAGGGGACTAGCCCCGGGGAGCTGTTTTTT
TRBJ2-7,few,TRBV27,NA,CASSLSSRAPGYEQYF,TGTGCCAGCAGTTTAAGTTCCCGGGCCCCGGGGTACGAGCAGTACTTC
TRBJ1-2,NA,TRBV11-2,NA,CASSLGLKSYGYTF,TGTGCCAGCAGCTTGGGCCTTAAGTCCTATGGCTACACCTTC
TRBJ1-2,once,TRBV7-3,NA,CASSSGVGGGYTF,TGTGCCAGCAGCTCAGGGGTTGGCGGGGGCTACACCTTC
TRBJ1-4,NA,TRBV19,TRBD1,CASSSAGTGNEKLFF,TGTGCCAGTAGTAGCGCCGGGACAGGAAATGAAAAACTGTTTTTT
TRBJ1-5,NA,TRBV19,NA,CASNQRGGNQPQHF,TGTGCCAGTAACCAACGGGGGGGCAATCAGCCCCAGCATTTT
TRBJ1-1,once,TRBV7-2,NA,CASSLEAGQRNTEAFF,TGTGCCAGCAGCTTAGAAGCCGGACAGAGGAACACTGAAGCTTTCTTT
TRBJ1-5,NA,TRBV2,TRBD1,CASSSSTGGAGQPQHF,TGTGCCAGCAGCTCGTCAACAGGGGGCGCGGGTCAGCCCCAGCATTTT
TRBJ2-7,NA,TRBV6-2/TRBV6-3,TRBD1,CASSYMAGQGFQEQYF,TGTGCCAGCAGTTACATGGCGGGACAGGGGTTTCAAGAGCAGTACTTC
TRBJ2-7,NA,TRBV5-1,TRBD1,CASSPIPGQGREQYF,TGCGCCAGCAGCCCCATACCGGGACAGGGTCGCGAGCAGTACTTC
TRBJ1-2,NA,TRBV6-6,TRBD1,CASSYSDRGFGYTF,TGTGCCAGCAGTTACTCCGACAGGGGGTTCGGCTACACCTTC
TRBJ2-7,few,TRBV7-8,TRBD1,CASSSYRDRVARQYF,TGTGCCAGCAGCTCTTACCGGGACAGGGTGGCGAGGCAGTACTTC
TRBJ2-1,NA,TRBV27,NA,CASSYGQNNEQFF,TGTGCCAGCAGTTACGGACAGAACAATGAGCAGTTCTTC
TRBJ2-5,NA,TRBV7-8,TRBD2,CASSSLTSAKTQYF,TGTGCCAGCAGCTCTTTGACTAGCGCGAAGACCCAGTACTTC
TRBJ1-2,NA,TRBV10-3,TRBD1,CAITTDRAGYGYTF,TGTGCCATCACCACGGACAGGGCGGGATATGGCTACACCTTC
TRBJ1-2,few,TRBV12-5,NA,CASGRTQGAGANYGYTF,TGTGCTAGTGGTCGCACACAGGGTGCAGGTGCGAACTATGGCTACACCTTC
TRBJ2-3,once,TRBV18,NA,CASSQLRGSTDTQYF,TGTGCCAGCTCACAGCTCAGGGGATCTACAGATACGCAGTATTTT
TRBJ1-2,NA,TRBV12-5,NA,CASGPPEVHYGYTF,TGTGCTAGTGGTCCCCCGGAGGTTCACTATGGCTACACCTTC
TRBJ1-5,NA,TRBV27,NA,CASSLSSRYSNQPQHF,TGTGCCAGCAGTTTATCGTCCAGGTATAGCAATCAGCCCCAGCATTTT
TRBJ1-1,NA,TRBV7-9,TRBD1,CATLQGANTEAFF,TGTGCCACACTACAGGGGGCGAACACTGAAGCTTTCTTT